This record looks at one TCR beta chain sequence and its context. What it recognizes is unknown. This sample was taken from a study of Tregs in tolerant kidney transplant recipients. Recipients received nonmyeloablative bone marrow transplants from related graft donors, with transient mixed chimerism. The method was immunoSEQ multiplex PCR; TCRdb's version includes in-frame clones alone and lacks a portion of them. Its clone listing holds about 23,000 clones. Study-level points and caveats: Some patients' samples used different primers over time, so nucleotide sequences weren't comparable. Biological reproducibility was not directly addressed in this study.

The source is a human patient who received a combined kidney and bone marrow transplant. Some T cells could come from the graft donor. Sequenced here: CD4+ T cells from blood (PBMCs), sampled 6 months after the transplant.

CDR3 bases read: TGTGCCAGCTCACCACGTGGGCCACCGGTAGGAAACACC. Translating gives CASSPRGPPVGNT. The whole CDR3 sequence is CASSPRGPPVGNTIYF. The chain recombines TRBV18 with TRBJ1-3; D ambiguous. Coverage ceases 3 residues before the CDR3 finishes, and the germline J gene fills in the end. The CDR3 consists of 16 residues. V shed 1 base and J shed 4 bases, with 14 bases lying between them. Germline CDR1 and CDR2: KGHSH and LQKENI.